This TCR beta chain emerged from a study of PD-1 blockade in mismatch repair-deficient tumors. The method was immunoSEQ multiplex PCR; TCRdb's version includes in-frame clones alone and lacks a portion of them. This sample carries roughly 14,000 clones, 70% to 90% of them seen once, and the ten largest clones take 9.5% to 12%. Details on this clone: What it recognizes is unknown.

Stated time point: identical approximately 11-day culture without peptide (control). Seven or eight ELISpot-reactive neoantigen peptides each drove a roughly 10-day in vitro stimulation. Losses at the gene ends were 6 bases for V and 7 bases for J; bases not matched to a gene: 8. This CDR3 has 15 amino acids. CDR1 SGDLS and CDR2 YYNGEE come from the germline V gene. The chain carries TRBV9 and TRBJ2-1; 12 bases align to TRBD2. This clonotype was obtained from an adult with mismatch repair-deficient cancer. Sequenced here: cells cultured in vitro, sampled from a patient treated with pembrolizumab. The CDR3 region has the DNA TGTGCCAGCACGGCTGGGACTAGCGGGTTTAATGAGCAGTTCTTC. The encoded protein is CASTAGTSGFNEQFF.